The sequence of this T cell receptor beta chain was determined in a study of CD8 T cells in Susac syndrome. Study-level findings and limits: A relatively small number of individuals underwent TCR sequencing and HLA analysis.

cDNA came from around 0.54 to 1 ug RNA primed by random hexamers. Amplification of TCR beta CDR3 by immunoSEQ multiplex PCR spanned 54 Vbeta and 13 Jbeta. TCRdb independently ran MiXCR on the immunoSEQ multiplex PCR reads; one entry per CDR3 protein. The sample gives under 550,000 distinct CDR3 sequences, 85% of which show up once; 0.09% to 0.15% is in the top ten. The trim removed 4 bases at V and 5 bases at J, leaving 6 bases unmatched. CDR1 and CDR2 from the germline V gene are MNHEY and SMNVEV (reference sequence). The CDR3 spans 14 residues. In the multiple sclerosis control group, patients were treatment-naive and had stable or active relapsing-remitting disease. Negative isolation was used for CD8+ and CD4+ T cells and FACS enrichment for TEMRA cells. A word on this clonotype: Its specificity is not known.

This receptor was taken from a human donor with multiple sclerosis. The V and J genes are TRBV27 and TRBJ2-7; 9 bases align to TRBD1. Sequencing used CD8+ T cells from PBMCs. CDR3 nucleotide sequence: TGTGCCAGCAGTTCAGGGACAGGGTTCCACGAGCAGTACTTC. Amino acids: CASSSGTGFHEQYF.